Listed below are T cell receptor beta chains from one sample, sequenced in a study of OX40 agonist ivuxolimab in advanced cancers. Measured with immunoSEQ multiplex PCR; TCRdb has only the in-frame clones, and not every one. Of tens of thousands of clones in the sample, around 89% were seen once. The specimen was CD4+ or CD8+ T cells sorted from blood, collected in a trial of the OX40 agonist ivuxolimab. The source of these receptors is an adult with an advanced solid tumor such as melanoma, head and neck, liver or kidney cancer. Both conserved end residues are part of each CDR3. D genes are given only for firm matches. Rows give clone size only sometimes, using once, few, many, or a class for an expanded clone.

V	J	size	D	length	CDR3	DNA
TRBV11-2	TRBJ2-2	.	TRBD2	16	CASSLIPGGNAGELFF	TGTGCCAGCAGCTTAATTCCGGGAGGAAACGCCGGGGAGCTGTTTTTT
TRBV10-1	TRBJ2-7	.	TRBD1	15	CASLPMGTGGCEQYF	TGCGCCAGCCTTCCTATGGGGACAGGGGGCTGCGAGCAGTACTTC
TRBV10-1	TRBJ2-3	few	.	15	CASSLGTASTDTQYF	TGCGCCAGCAGTTTGGGGACCGCTAGCACAGATACGCAGTATTTT
TRBV21-1	TRBJ1-1	.	.	21	CASRTGTGGLGPNTGNTEAFF	TGTGCCAGCAGGACCGGGACAGGGGGCTTGGGACCAAACACGGGAAACACTGAAGCTTTCTTT
TRBV29-1	TRBJ2-1	.	TRBD1	17	CSVEDLYPGTGRNEQFF	TGCAGCGTTGAAGACCTCTATCCCGGGACAGGTCGCAATGAGCAGTTCTTC
TRBV19	TRBJ2-1	once	TRBD1	15	CASSILSGQPNEQFF	TGTGCCAGTAGTATATTATCGGGACAGCCCAATGAGCAGTTCTTC
TRBV29-1	TRBJ2-7	.	.	16	CSVEGVAQGLSYEQYF	TGCAGCGTTGAAGGGGTCGCCCAGGGACTCTCCTACGAGCAGTACTTC
TRBV27	TRBJ1-1	.	.	10	CASGDTEAFF	TGTGCCAGCGGAGACACTGAAGCTTTCTTT
TRBV6-5	TRBJ1-5	.	.	13	CASTHGGVQPQHF	TGTGCCAGCACCCACGGGGGGGTTCAGCCCCAGCATTTT
TRBV5-6	TRBJ1-5	.	.	14	CASSLSTGGQPQHF	TGTGCCAGCAGCTTGTCAACGGGCGGTCAGCCCCAGCATTTT
TRBV11-1	TRBJ2-7	.	.	16	CASSTVDHGRSYEQYF	TGTGCCAGCAGCACCGTGGACCATGGAAGAAGCTACGAGCAGTACTTC
TRBV15	TRBJ1-5	once	.	14	CATSRDSGVQPQHF	TGTGCCACCAGCAGAGATAGTGGGGTTCAGCCCCAGCATTTT
TRBV27	TRBJ1-2	few	.	13	CASTSGPSYGYTF	.
TRBV7-8	TRBJ2-3	.	TRBD2	16	CASSPLSGEWTDTQYF	TGTGCCAGCAGTCCTCTTAGCGGGGAGTGGACAGATACGCAGTATTTT
TRBV6-6	TRBJ2-7	.	.	14	CASSAATTPYEQYF	TGTGCCAGCAGTGCGGCGACCACCCCCTACGAGCAGTACTTC
TRBV27	TRBJ2-5	.	.	12	CASRRGSEAQYF	TGTGCCAGCAGGCGGGGTTCTGAGGCCCAGTACTTC
TRBV30	TRBJ1-5	.	.	15	CAWSAGGHSNQPQHF	TGTGCCTGGAGTGCGGGGGGCCATAGCAATCAGCCCCAGCATTTT
TRBV28	TRBJ1-1	.	TRBD1	14	CASSYRGLMTEAFF	TGTGCCAGCAGTTACAGGGGGCTTATGACTGAAGCTTTCTTT
TRBV6-6	TRBJ1-2	once	.	11	CATDWGDGYTF	TGTGCCACCGACTGGGGGGATGGCTACACCTTC
TRBV10-1	TRBJ2-1	once	.	14	CASSARGLGNEQFF	TGCGCCAGCAGTGCGAGGGGGTTAGGCAATGAGCAGTTCTTC
TRBV15	TRBJ2-5	few	TRBD2	14	CATMEGGRLETQYF	TGTGCCACCATGGAGGGCGGGAGGCTCGAGACCCAGTACTTC
TRBV4-2	TRBJ2-1	.	.	18	CASSQEKGTQSSYNEQFF	TGTGCCAGCAGCCAAGAGAAGGGGACACAGAGCTCCTACAATGAGCAGTTCTTC
TRBV19	TRBJ2-1	.	TRBD2	17	CASSRTSGRSSYNEQFF	TGTGCCAGTAGTAGGACTAGCGGGAGGAGCTCCTACAATGAGCAGTTCTTC
TRBV4-2	TRBJ2-7	.	TRBD2	17	CASSQDAPSGDYYEQYF	TGTGCCAGCAGCCAAGACGCTCCTAGCGGGGATTACTACGAGCAGTACTTC
TRBV27	TRBJ1-1	.	.	14	CASSLQGGNTEAFF	TGTGCCAGCAGTTTACAGGGCGGGAACACTGAAGCTTTCTTT
TRBV29-1	TRBJ2-7	.	TRBD1	14	CSVDVGTGLYEQYF	TGCAGCGTTGATGTCGGGACAGGGTTATACGAGCAGTACTTC
TRBV9	TRBJ1-1	once	TRBD1	15	CASSVGQGVSPEAFF	TGTGCCAGCAGCGTGGGACAGGGGGTCTCTCCTGAAGCTTTCTTT
TRBV6-4	TRBJ2-5	few	.	13	CASSDSNQETQYF	TGTGCCAGCAGTGACTCAAACCAAGAGACCCAGTACTTC